This T cell receptor (beta chain) appears in the sequencing data of a study of T cells in Graves' hyperthyroidism and ophthalmopathy. What was amplified from RNA transcripts were TCR beta CDR3 regions. When the TCR CDR3 underwent first-round RT-PCR, the HTBI primer set was used. Each CDR3 protein is one row after TCRdb ran MiXCR on the multiplex PCR reads. The profile shows 450,000 to 650,000 distinct CDR3 sequences, under 20% of them singletons. Many counts were recorded for this clonotype. Trimming took 3 bases from V and 0 from J; bases not matched to a gene: 8. Germline CDR1 reads MNHEY; CDR2 reads SVGAGI. CDR3 length equals 17 residues.

This TCR was recovered from a woman under 30 with Graves' ophthalmopathy. This rearrangement joins TRBV6-5 to TRBJ2-1; 7 bases line up with TRBD2. Material for sequencing was blood. The CDR3 loop is CASSYGPKRGSYNEQFF. The CDR3 nucleotides are TGTGCCAGCAGTTATGGACCCAAGCGGGGCTCCTACAATGAGCAGTTCTTC.